Following are 4 T cell receptor beta chains from one sample sequenced in a study of T cells in Graves' hyperthyroidism and ophthalmopathy. The source material, RNA transcripts, was used to amplify TCR beta CDR3 regions. Primed by the HTBI set, a first-round RT-PCR was run on the TCR CDR3. TCRdb re-analysed the multiplex PCR reads in MiXCR, keeping a single row per CDR3 protein. The sample records 500,000 to 550,000 distinct CDR3 sequences, roughly 21% being singletons. Specimen: blood. Receptor source: a man aged 40-49 years with Graves' ophthalmopathy.

The table lists this clonotype with many counts. This sequence joins TRBV2 and TRBJ1-1; TRBD1 aligns across 7 bases. The CDR3 is made up of 12 amino acids. V shed 5 bases, J shed 6 bases, and the junction held 3 bases outside the gene matches. Per the germline V gene, CDR1 is SNHLY and CDR2 is FYNNEI. The CDR3 bases are TGTGCCAGCAGTTTTGGACAGGCTGAAGCTTTCTTT. As protein: CASSFGQAEAFF. Full variable domain (outside the CDR3, taken from reference TRBV2 and TRBJ1-1): EPEVTQTPSHQVTQMGQEVILRCVPISNHLYFYWYRQILGQKVEFLVSFYNNEISEKSEIFDDQFSVERPDGSNFTLKIRSTKLEDSAMYFCASSFGQAEAFFGQGTRLTVV.

The V gene is TRBV6-4, the J gene TRBJ1-5; D perhaps matches TRBD1 (5 bases). Germline lookup yields CDR1 MRHNA and CDR2 SNTAGT. V was clipped by 3 bases and J by 3 bases, with 9 bases between them. This CDR3 is built from 14 residues. This CDR3 is CASSESGTNQPQHF. The CDR3 DNA reads TGTGCCAGCAGTGAGTCGGGGACCAATCAGCCCCAGCATTTT.

This clonotype was detected ten times or more. The chain uses TRBV12-5 and TRBJ1-1, with no clear D. Trimming cost V 0 bases and J 7 bases, with 6 bases left between them. The CDR3 is 12 amino acids. The germline V gene has CDR1 LGHNT and CDR2 FRNRAP. CDR3 coding DNA: TGTGCTAGTGGTTTGGTAGAGGGTGAAGCTTTCTTT. Its protein is CASGLVEGEAFF.

This clonotype was found many times. V is TRBV2 and J is TRBJ1-2; no definite D call. Germline V gives CDR1 SNHLY, CDR2 FYNNEI. V lost 3 bases, J lost 1 base, and 12 bases lay in between. This CDR3 comprises 15 residues. The CDR3 DNA sequence: TGTGCCAGCAGTGACTTACGGGAACTTAACTATGGCTACACCTTC. It is translated as CASSDLRELNYGYTF.